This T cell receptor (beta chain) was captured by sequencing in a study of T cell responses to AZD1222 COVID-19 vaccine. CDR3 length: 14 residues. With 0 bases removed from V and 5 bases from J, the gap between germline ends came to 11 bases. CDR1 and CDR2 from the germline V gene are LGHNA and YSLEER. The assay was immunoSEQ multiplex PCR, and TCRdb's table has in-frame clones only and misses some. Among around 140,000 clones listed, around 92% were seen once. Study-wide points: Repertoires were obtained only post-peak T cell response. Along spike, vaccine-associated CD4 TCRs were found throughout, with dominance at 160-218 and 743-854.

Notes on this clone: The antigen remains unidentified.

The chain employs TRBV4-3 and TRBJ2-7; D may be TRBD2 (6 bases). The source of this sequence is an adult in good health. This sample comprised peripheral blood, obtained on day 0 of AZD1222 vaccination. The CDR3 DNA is TGCGCCAGCAGCCAAGAACCACTAGCCCACGAGCAGTACTTC. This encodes CASSQEPLAHEQYF.